What follows are 32 T cell receptor beta chains derived from one specimen sequenced in a study of CD8+ T cells in alopecia areata. It was cDNA, reverse transcribed from extracted RNA, that served as the sequencing template. This table comes from immunoSEQ multiplex PCR, and its TCRdb copy is limited to in-frame clones, with some not included. The sample comprises a few hundred thousand clones, approximately 61% of which are singletons, and 0.95% to 1.5% rests with the top ten. This material consisted of CD4+ T cells sorted from blood, taken at week 0. These TCRs come from a human donor with alopecia areata.

This clone was counted a few times. The genes are TRBV6-5 and TRBJ2-1, with D maybe TRBD1 (6 bases). Trimming cost V 2 bases and J 6 bases, with 8 bases left between them. CDR1 MNHEY and CDR2 SVGAGI come from the germline V gene. The CDR3 has 13 amino acids. CDR3: CASSYQGFNEQFF. The CDR3 region has the DNA TGTGCCAGCAGTTACCAGGGGTTCAATGAGCAGTTCTTC.

This clone was seen a handful of times. The chain employs TRBV25-1 and TRBJ2-7, with 11 bases identical to TRBD1. Germline CDR1 is MGHDK and CDR2 is SYGVNS. This CDR3 comprises 14 residues. Germline trimming cut 6 bases from V and 6 bases from J; bases unmatched to any gene: 7. This chain's CDR3 is CASRGDRGVFEQYF. The DNA of the CDR3 is TGTGCCAGCAGAGGGGACAGGGGGGTTTTCGAGCAGTACTTC.

This clone was counted once. CDR3: CASSLSPGQNYGYTF. In DNA, the CDR3 is TGTGCCAGCAGTTTAAGTCCAGGGCAGAACTATGGCTACACCTTC. The chain combines TRBV27 with TRBJ1-2; D may be TRBD1 (5 bases). This CDR3 region has 15 residues. The V end was cut by 2 bases, the J end by 2 bases, with 12 bases between. Germline loops: CDR1 MNHEY, CDR2 SMNVEV (reference sequence).

V and J are TRBV5-6 and TRBJ1-2; D call uncertain. The CDR3 extends over 14 amino acids. Trimming cost V 2 bases and J 4 bases, with 12 bases left between them. The V gene's germline CDR1 is SGHDT and CDR2 YYEEEE. The CDR3: CASSFLGTGYGYTF. The DNA for the CDR3 is TGTGCCAGCAGCTTTTTAGGAACTGGCTATGGCTACACCTTC.

The chain recombines TRBV7-9 with TRBJ2-3; 7 bases agree with TRBD2. CDR3 length equals 14 residues. Germline V gene sequence: CDR1 SEHNR, CDR2 FQNEAQ (reference sequence). The junction had 3 bases not matched to a gene; V was cut back by 6 bases and J by 0 bases. Here the CDR3 DNA reads TGTGCCAGCAGTCATAGCGGGAGCACAGATACGCAGTATTTT. Encoded protein: CASSHSGSTDTQYF.

This sequence joins TRBV29-1 and TRBJ2-5; D perhaps matches TRBD1 (5 bases). The CDR3 extends over 14 amino acids. Between the trimmed V and J ends, which lost 4 bases and 3 bases, there was a span of 15 bases. Germline CDR1 and CDR2: SQVTM and ANQGSEA. DNA of the CDR3: TGCAGCGTTGCAAGGAACCAGGGAAAAGAGACCCAGTACTTC. Protein sequence: CSVARNQGKETQYF. The full variable domain, completed using reference TRBV29-1 and TRBJ2-5, is SAVISQKPSRDICQRGTSLTIQCQVDSQVTMMFWYRQQPGQSLTLIATANQGSEATYESGFVIDKFPISRPNLTFSTLTVSNMSPEDSSIYLCSVARNQGKETQYFGPGTRLLVL.

The rearrangement uses TRBV29-1 and TRBJ2-3; 11 bases match TRBD2. The CDR3 loop spans 14 amino acids. The trim removed 4 bases at V and 5 bases at J, leaving 5 bases unmatched. Germline V gives CDR1 SQVTM, CDR2 ANQGSEA. CDR3 nucleotide sequence: TGCAGCGTTGTAACTAGCGGGGGTGGAGATACGCAGTATTTT. Encoded protein: CSVVTSGGGDTQYF.

V gene TRBV30 combines with J gene TRBJ2-1; D ambiguous. CDR3 length: 13 residues. V lost 8 bases and J lost 4, with 15 bases in between. The germline CDR1 and CDR2 sequences are GTSNPN and SVGIG (reference sequence). The CDR3 spells CAHTGPTYNEQFF. The CDR3 region has the DNA TGTGCCCACACGGGCCCGACGTACAATGAGCAGTTCTTC.

In nucleotides, the CDR3 is TGTGCCAGCAGCGTCTCGACAGGCTACGAGCAGTACTTC. Protein sequence: CASSVSTGYEQYF. The genes are TRBV9 and TRBJ2-7; weak D call: TRBD1 (6 bases). The CDR3 covers 13 residues. Per the germline V gene, CDR1 is SGDLS and CDR2 is YYNGEE. Between the trimmed V and J ends, which lost 2 bases and 3 bases, there was a span of 9 bases.

The V call is TRBV7-8, the J call TRBJ2-5, with 7 bases fitting TRBD2. The CDR3 sequence is 13 residues long. Per the germline V gene, CDR1 is SGHVS and CDR2 is FQNEAQ. The V segment lost 5 bases and the J segment 4 bases; nucleotides outside the gene matches: 4. Written as DNA, the CDR3 is TGTGCCAGCAGCCCGGGGAGGGCAGAGACCCAGTACTTC. Its translation is CASSPGRAETQYF.

This clone was observed a single time. The gene calls are TRBV5-4 and TRBJ2-3; no clear D gene. Germline CDR1 SGHNT, CDR2 YYREEE (reference sequence). CDR3 size: 16 residues. The V and J ends lost 0 bases and 2 bases respectively, with 13 bases between them. The CDR3 sequence: CASSLATPRDTDTQYF. The DNA for the CDR3 is TGTGCCAGCAGCTTGGCCACGCCTAGAGACACAGATACGCAGTATTTT. The full variable domain, completed using reference TRBV5-4 and TRBJ2-3, is ETGVTQSPTHLIKTRGQQVTLRCSSQSGHNTVSWYQQALGQGPQFIFQYYREEENGRGNFPPRFSGLQFPNYSSELNVNALELDDSALYLCASSLATPRDTDTQYFGPGTRLTVL.

In this sample, this clone turned up a few times. The rearrangement joins TRBV5-1 to TRBJ1-1, with D possibly TRBD1 on 5 matching bases. Germline V gene data show CDR1 as SGHRS and CDR2 as YFSETQ. This CDR3 region has 14 residues. Trimming took off 3 bases at V and 7 bases at J, with 16 bases between the two ends. The CDR3 reads CASSSGVTRGEAFF. CDR3 nucleotides: TGCGCCAGCAGCTCCGGGGTGACTAGGGGTGAAGCTTTCTTT. Full variable domain (missing parts from reference TRBV5-1 and TRBJ1-1): KAGVTQTPRYLIKTRGQQVTLSCSPISGHRSVSWYQQTPGQGLQFLFEYFSETQRNKGNFPGRFSGRQFSNSRSEMNVSTLELGDSALYLCASSSGVTRGEAFFGQGTRLTVV.

This chain joins TRBV6-6 and TRBJ2-3; D possibly matches TRBD1 or TRBD2 (6 bases each). The germline gives CDR1 MNHNY, CDR2 SVGAGI (reference sequence). The CDR3 is made up of 15 amino acids. The V and J ends lost 5 bases and 6 bases respectively, with 18 bases between them. CDR3 nucleotide sequence: TGTGCCAGCAGTCCGACTAGTAGGGGGGCCGATACGCAGTATTTT. It specifies CASSPTSRGADTQYF.

This clone was counted a single time. This sequence joins TRBV7-3 and TRBJ2-5; D is perhaps TRBD2 (5 bases). Trimming stripped 5 bases from V and 5 bases from J, with 9 bases between. This CDR3 has 12 amino acids. CDR1 is SGHTA and CDR2 is FQGTGA in the germline V gene. As DNA, the CDR3 is TGTGCCAGCAGCGCAACGGGGGAGACCCAGTACTTC. Translating it yields CASSATGETQYF.

The CDR3 is CASSFVQGGVTDTQYF. DNA for the CDR3: TGTGCCAGCAGCTTCGTACAGGGAGGTGTTACAGATACGCAGTATTTT. The V gene is TRBV7-2, the J gene TRBJ2-3; either TRBD1 or TRBD2 may supply D (6 bases each). Germline V gives CDR1 SGHTA, CDR2 FQGNSA. CDR3 size: 16 residues. V lost 3 bases and J lost 3, with 16 bases in between.

The genes are TRBV10-3 and TRBJ1-4, with D hard to call. The ends were cut back, 2 bases at V and 7 bases at J, with 11 bases in the middle. Germline V lookup: CDR1 ENHRY, CDR2 SYGVKD. CDR3 length: 14 amino acids. CDR3 nucleotides: TGTGCCATCAGTGAGGAGGGAGTGAGTGAAAAACTGTTTTTT. It encodes CAISEEGVSEKLFF.

This clone was found a few times. The chain uses TRBV11-2 and TRBJ2-1, with D perhaps matching TRBD2 (5 bases). V shed 5 bases and J shed 0 bases, with 11 bases lying between them. Per the germline V gene, CDR1 is SGHAT and CDR2 is FQNNGV. The CDR3 sequence is 15 residues long. The CDR3 DNA follows: TGTGCCAGCAGCCCAGGACTGAGCTCCTACAATGAGCAGTTCTTC. This sequence encodes CASSPGLSSYNEQFF.

The rearrangement uses TRBV29-1 and TRBJ1-5, with D uncertain. Germline CDR1 is SQVTM and CDR2 is ANQGSEA. The germline V and J ends were trimmed by 4 bases and 3 bases, with 10 bases remaining between them. The CDR3 runs to 13 residues. Here the CDR3 DNA reads TGCAGCGTTGCGGCAGCCCTCAATCAGCCCCAGCATTTT. It encodes CSVAAALNQPQHF.

V usage is TRBV6-5 and J usage is TRBJ1-2; possibly TRBD1 for D (5 bases). This CDR3 has 15 residues. Germline V lookup: CDR1 MNHEY, CDR2 SVGAGI. V was trimmed by 4 bases and J by 4 bases, leaving 16 bases between them. The CDR3 is CASSFSRVQGYGYTF. CDR3 in DNA: TGTGCCAGCAGTTTTTCAAGGGTCCAGGGCTATGGCTACACCTTC.

The chain combines TRBV6-5 with TRBJ2-7; tentatively, D is TRBD2 (5 bases). CDR1 and CDR2 from the germline V gene are MNHEY and SVGAGI. Trimming stripped 1 base from V and 6 bases from J, with 16 bases between. The CDR3 is made up of 15 amino acids. CDR3 residues: CASSYFGTRGSEQYF. DNA for the CDR3: TGTGCCAGCAGTTACTTCGGTACCCGAGGGAGCGAGCAGTACTTC.

The chain has TRBV29-1 and TRBJ2-1; D is tentatively TRBD1 or TRBD2 (5 bases each). The germline V gene has CDR1 SQVTM and CDR2 ANQGSEA. The V end lost 5 bases, the J end lost 6 bases, and 17 bases lay between the germline ends. The CDR3 runs 14 residues. This CDR3 is CSVRPGWGSNEQFF. As DNA, the CDR3 is TGCAGCGTTCGTCCGGGATGGGGGAGCAATGAGCAGTTCTTC.

At least ten counts were recorded for this clone. The chain employs TRBV5-6 and TRBJ1-5, with TRBD1 matching 7 bases. Germline CDR1 SGHDT, CDR2 YYEEEE. The CDR3 contains 17 residues. V dropped 4 bases and J dropped 0; count of bases not matched to a gene: 10. The CDR3 is CASSVRQGRYSNQPQHF. The CDR3 DNA is TGTGCCAGCAGCGTACGACAGGGACGCTATAGCAATCAGCCCCAGCATTTT. The full variable domain, with the rest looked up from reference TRBV5-6 and TRBJ1-5, is DAGVTQSPTHLIKTRGQQVTLRCSPKSGHDTVSWYQQALGQGPQFIFQYYEEEERQRGNFPDRFSGHQFPNYSSELNVNALLLGDSALYLCASSVRQGRYSNQPQHFGDGTRLSIL.

Only a few counts were recorded for this clone. This chain uses TRBV9 with TRBJ1-2, with D unclear. The length of the CDR3 is 13 residues. Per germline, CDR1 SGDLS and CDR2 YYNGEE. Trimming shortened V by 3 bases and J by 4 bases, and 10 bases separated the two germline ends. This CDR3 reads CASSAVELYGYTF. For the CDR3, the DNA is TGTGCCAGCAGCGCAGTCGAGCTCTATGGCTACACCTTC.

The chain uses TRBV7-9 and TRBJ2-7; D is possibly TRBD1 or TRBD2 (5 bases each). Germline CDR1 and CDR2: SEHNR and FQNEAQ (reference sequence). This CDR3 region has 12 residues. Trimming left V 1 base short and J 9 bases short, with 10 bases between. The CDR3 sequence is CASSLVRESQYF. CDR3 bases: TGTGCCAGCAGCTTAGTCAGGGAGTCGCAGTACTTC.

This clone has only a few counts. The chain recombines TRBV29-1 with TRBJ1-1; D may be TRBD1 (5 bases). Trimming removed 1 base from V and 5 bases from J, with 14 bases in between. This CDR3 contains 14 residues. CDR1 and CDR2 (germline): SQVTM, ANQGSEA. The CDR3 DNA follows: TGCAGCGTTGAAGGGGGCGGACTGACAACTGAAGCTTTCTTT. Its translation: CSVEGGGLTTEAFF.

The rearrangement links TRBV30 to TRBJ2-7; D is undetermined. The CDR3 contains 12 residues. The V and J ends lost 3 bases and 6 bases respectively, with 12 bases between them. From germline, CDR1 is GTSNPN and CDR2 SVGIG (reference sequence). The CDR3 spells CAWSVHRAEQYF. In DNA, the CDR3 is TGTGCCTGGAGCGTGCACCGGGCCGAGCAGTACTTC.

The CDR3 is CATSRDGGSRQPQHF. The CDR3 nucleotides read TGTGCCACCAGCAGAGATGGGGGGTCAAGGCAGCCCCAGCATTTT. The rearrangement uses TRBV15 and TRBJ1-5; maybe TRBD1 (5 bases). Trimming removed 0 bases from V and 7 bases from J, with 13 bases in between. The CDR3 loop spans 15 amino acids. Germline lookup yields CDR1 LNHNV and CDR2 YYDKDF (reference sequence).

J is TRBJ1-4 and V is TRBV18, with D unresolved. The CDR3 is made up of 18 amino acids. CDR1 KGHSH and CDR2 LQKENI come from the germline V gene. The ends were cut back, 1 base at V and 3 bases at J, with 18 bases in the middle. CDR3 region: CASSPLSPVNSANEKLFF. In DNA, the CDR3 is TGTGCCAGCTCACCACTCAGCCCAGTTAACTCGGCTAATGAAAAACTGTTTTTT.

The rearrangement joins TRBV15 to TRBJ2-7; 8 bases fit TRBD2. CDR3 length: 15 residues. Germline V CDR1 and CDR2: LNHNV, YYDKDF (reference sequence). The trim removed 1 base at V and 7 bases at J, leaving 9 bases unmatched. Written as DNA, the CDR3 is TGTGCCACCAGCAGAGTGGGGGGACTAGTAGAAGAGCAGTACTTC. As protein: CATSRVGGLVEEQYF.

The V gene is TRBV29-1, the J gene TRBJ2-7; the match to TRBD2 covers 7 bases. There are 13 residues in the CDR3. With 5 bases clipped from V and 6 bases from J, the junction kept 10 bases outside the gene matches. CDR1 is SQVTM, CDR2 ANQGSEA, per germline. CDR3 protein: CSVWTSTFGEQYF. The CDR3 nucleotides read TGCAGCGTTTGGACTAGTACTTTCGGCGAGCAGTACTTC.

The V call is TRBV11-2, the J call TRBJ2-5, with TRBD2 matching over 11 bases. This CDR3 is 17 amino acids long. Germline assignment: CDR1 SGHAT and CDR2 FQNNGV. V trimming: 1 base; J trimming: 5 bases; junction bases outside the gene matches: 9. CDR3 in DNA: TGTGCCAGCAGCTTAGTTCCTAGCGGGGGGCCGAGTGAGACCCAGTACTTC. This gives the protein CASSLVPSGGPSETQYF.

The gene calls are TRBV11-2 and TRBJ2-5; D is unresolved. Between the trimmed V and J ends, which lost 6 bases and 1 base, there was a span of 9 bases. Germline-derived CDR1 and CDR2 are SGHAT and FQNNGV. CDR3 length equals 13 residues. The CDR3 DNA reads TGTGCCAGCAGTCCGAACCTCCAAGAGACCCAGTACTTC. It encodes CASSPNLQETQYF.